The 22 T cell receptor beta chains listed next were all sequenced from one sample in a study of vaccination and CD4 T cells after COVID-19. Once obtained from cultured CD4+ T cells, the DNA was sequenced using the Oncomine TCR Beta short-read assay. Each CDR3 protein gets one entry after TCRdb re-called the PCR reads with MiXCR. This table has some 16,000 distinct CDR3 sequences, approximately 72% appearing once. Treatment reported: approximately nine-day PBMC culture with coronavirus spike peptide pools or control peptides (ViraFEST assay). For these receptors, no antigen is known. The specimen was CD4+ T cells from blood, cultured in vitro, collected after SARS-CoV-2 vaccination. The source of these receptors is a human donor who received a COVID-19 vaccine.

The chain employs TRBV7-9 and TRBJ1-2; D is possibly TRBD1 (6 bases). The ends were cut back, 6 bases at V and 7 bases at J, with 15 bases in the middle. There are 13 residues in the CDR3. Germline CDR1 is SEHNR and CDR2 is FQNEAQ (reference sequence). Here the CDR3 DNA reads TGTGCCAGCAGTTTACCTCAACAGGGTGGCTACACCTTC. It codes for CASSLPQQGGYTF.

This rearrangement joins TRBV6-4 to TRBJ1-3, with 9 bases matching TRBD1. The CDR3 contains 15 residues. With 6 bases clipped from V and 2 bases from J, the junction kept 5 bases outside the gene matches. Germline CDR1 and CDR2: MRHNA and SNTAGT. The CDR3 DNA sequence: TGTGCCAGCAGGAACAGGGGGCCCACTGGAAACACCATATATTTT. It encodes CASRNRGPTGNTIYF.

This chain connects TRBV14 to TRBJ1-2, with no clear D. The V gene lost 6 bases and the J gene lost 1 base, with 12 bases spanning the gap. The V gene's germline CDR1 is SGHDN and CDR2 FVKESK. The CDR3 spans 14 residues. This CDR3 reads CASSRGRVNYGYTF. CDR3 coding DNA: TGTGCCAGCAGTAGAGGGCGGGTTAACTATGGCTACACCTTC.

This sequence joins TRBV27 and TRBJ2-3; D may correspond to TRBD1 or TRBD2 (5 bases each). Trimming cost V 2 bases and J 8 bases, with 14 bases left between them. Germline values: CDR1 MNHEY, CDR2 SMNVEV (reference sequence). The CDR3 has 14 amino acids. The CDR3 reads CASSLKVGPGTQYF. The CDR3 DNA follows: TGTGCCAGCAGTTTAAAAGTGGGACCGGGTACGCAGTATTTT.

The V gene is TRBV7-2, the J gene TRBJ2-3; TRBD2 matches at 8 bases. There are 17 residues in the CDR3. Germline V gene sequence: CDR1 SGHTA, CDR2 FQGNSA. Trimming removed 1 base from V and 6 bases from J; junction bases left unmatched: 12. The DNA for the CDR3 is TGTGCCAGCAGCTTAGTTCGGAGCGGGGGCCCTTCTGATACGCAGTATTTT. Its translation is CASSLVRSGGPSDTQYF.

The chain couples TRBV7-2 to TRBJ1-2; TRBD1 might be the D (6 bases). Per germline, CDR1 SGHTA and CDR2 FQGNSA. The CDR3 contains 15 residues. The ends were cut back, 5 bases at V and 0 bases at J, with 13 bases in the middle. The CDR3 DNA follows: TGTGCCAGCAGCCCCGGGGGGGCTCCTAACTATGGCTACACCTTC. Amino acid sequence: CASSPGGAPNYGYTF.

The chain employs TRBV24-1 and TRBJ2-5; 8 bases line up with TRBD1. The V gene end was trimmed by 4 bases and the J gene end by 5 bases; junction bases not matched to a gene: 8. CDR1 KGHDR and CDR2 SFDVKD come from the germline V gene. This CDR3 comprises 15 residues. CDR3 sequence: CATSEAGGMWETQYF. For the CDR3, the DNA is TGTGCCACCAGTGAGGCAGGGGGCATGTGGGAGACCCAGTACTTC.

The chain uses TRBV20-1 and TRBJ1-6, with a tentative D call TRBD1 (5 bases). Trimming left V 6 bases short and J 7 bases short, with 16 bases between. Germline CDR1 DFQATT, CDR2 SNEGSKA (reference sequence). The CDR3 runs to 14 residues. This CDR3 reads CSALKEGRNSPLHF. DNA for the CDR3: TGCAGTGCCCTAAAGGAGGGGAGAAATTCACCCCTCCACTTT.

The chain couples TRBV7-8 to TRBJ2-5; D not certain. With 4 bases removed from V and 3 bases from J, the gap between germline ends came to 12 bases. Germline values: CDR1 SGHVS, CDR2 FQNEAQ. This CDR3 has 14 residues. The CDR3 nucleotides read TGTGCCAGCAGCTCGAATGGCTGGGAAGAGACCCAGTACTTC. Its translation: CASSSNGWEETQYF.

V usage is TRBV5-6 and J usage is TRBJ1-6; D gene unclear. The CDR3 runs to 14 residues. Deletions cut 3 bases from V and 8 bases from J, with 12 bases between. The germline CDR1 and CDR2 sequences are SGHDT and YYEEEE. The CDR3 loop reads CASSSFRPDSPLHF. The CDR3 DNA is TGTGCCAGCAGCTCGTTTCGCCCTGATTCACCCCTCCACTTT.

V and J are TRBV7-8 and TRBJ1-2; D remains unclear. V lost 5 bases and J lost 0, with 4 bases in between. This CDR3 contains 12 residues. The germline CDR1 and CDR2 sequences are SGHVS and FQNEAQ. The CDR3 DNA reads as TGTGCCAGCAGCCCCACTAACTATGGCTACACCTTC. As protein: CASSPTNYGYTF. Variable domain in full (rest from reference TRBV7-8 and TRBJ1-2): GAGVSQSPRYKVAKRGQDVALRCDPISGHVSLFWYQQALGQGPEFLTYFQNEAQLDKSGLPSDRFFAERPEGSVSTLKIQRTQQEDSAVYLCASSPTNYGYTFGSGTRLTVV.

This clonotype was counted a single time. The rearrangement links TRBV29-1 to TRBJ2-6; 7 nucleotides match TRBD2. Trimming at V came to 3 bases and at J to 2 bases, leaving 1 base not matched to a gene. The V gene's germline CDR1 is SQVTM and CDR2 ANQGSEA. The CDR3 has 14 amino acids. The chain's CDR3 is CSVEGGAGANVLTF. CDR3 in DNA: TGCAGCGTTGAGGGGGGGGCTGGGGCCAACGTCCTGACTTTC.

This chain connects TRBV30 to TRBJ1-6, with TRBD1 as a possible D gene (5 bases). The CDR3 is 15 residues long. V was cut by 3 bases and J by 8 bases, with 17 bases left in between. Germline V lookup: CDR1 GTSNPN, CDR2 SVGIG (reference sequence). The CDR3 spells CAWSQGGAFDSPLHF. The CDR3 DNA follows: TGTGCCTGGAGCCAGGGAGGTGCCTTTGATTCACCCCTCCACTTT.

The rearrangement joins TRBV20-1 to TRBJ2-7; 16 bases fit TRBD2. The length of the CDR3 is 14 residues. The germline gives CDR1 DFQATT, CDR2 SNEGSKA (reference sequence). Unmatched junction bases numbered 4, after V lost 6 bases and J lost 5 bases. This chain's CDR3 is CSAAGTSGGDEQYF. CDR3 coding DNA: TGCAGTGCCGCCGGGACTAGCGGGGGGGACGAGCAGTACTTC.

The gene calls are TRBV6-1 and TRBJ1-2; 9 bases agree with TRBD1. The CDR3 is 12 residues long. Unmatched junction bases numbered 5, after V lost 9 bases and J lost 6 bases. Germline values: CDR1 MNHNS, CDR2 SASEGT. The CDR3 loop is CASGTGLDGYTF. The CDR3 DNA follows: TGTGCCAGTGGGACAGGGCTGGATGGCTACACCTTC.

The count of this clonotype is one. This rearrangement joins TRBV7-8 to TRBJ1-3, with TRBD1 matching over 7 bases. The germline V gene encodes CDR1 SGHVS and CDR2 FQNEAQ. V lost 5 bases to trimming and J lost 2 bases; unmatched junction nucleotides: 3. The CDR3 covers 14 residues. This chain's CDR3 is CASSLGQAGNTIYF. The DNA for the CDR3 is TGTGCCAGCAGCCTTGGACAGGCTGGAAACACCATATATTTT.

The J gene is TRBJ2-6, the V gene TRBV30, with TRBD1 as a possible D gene (5 bases). CDR3 size: 17 residues. Germline assignment: CDR1 GTSNPN and CDR2 SVGIG (reference sequence). The germline V and J ends were trimmed by 0 bases and 0 bases, with 12 bases remaining between them. For the CDR3, the DNA is TGTGCCTGGAGTGTAGTCCGGACAAGCTCTGGGGCCAACGTCCTGACTTTC. The encoded protein is CAWSVVRTSSGANVLTF.

The V call is TRBV20-1, the J call TRBJ2-1; D gene uncertain. Germline CDR1 and CDR2: DFQATT and SNEGSKA (reference sequence). The CDR3 spans 15 residues. With 0 bases removed from V and 1 base from J, the gap between germline ends came to 10 bases. CDR3 protein: CSAREELLSYNEQFF. The CDR3 bases are TGCAGTGCTAGAGAGGAGCTTTTATCCTACAATGAGCAGTTCTTC.

The V gene is TRBV4-1, the J gene TRBJ1-2; weak D call: TRBD1 (5 bases). CDR1 is MGHRA and CDR2 is YSYEKL in the germline V gene. CDR3 length: 17 amino acids. With 0 bases removed from V and 0 bases from J, the gap between germline ends came to 14 bases. The CDR3 loop is CASSQDIRQWTNYGYTF. Written as DNA, the CDR3 is TGCGCCAGCAGCCAAGATATCAGACAGTGGACTAACTATGGCTACACCTTC.

V is TRBV18 and J is TRBJ1-6; tentative D call: TRBD1 (5 bases). V shed 4 bases and J shed 5 bases, with 15 bases lying between them. The germline gives CDR1 KGHSH, CDR2 LQKENI. The CDR3 consists of 16 residues. The CDR3 DNA is TGTGCCAGCTCACAACGAGGGGATGGGAATAATTCACCCCTCCACTTT. Amino acid sequence: CASSQRGDGNNSPLHF. The full variable domain, completed using reference TRBV18 and TRBJ1-6, is NAGVMQNPRHLVRRRGQEARLRCSPMKGHSHVYWYRQLPEEGLKFMVYLQKENIIDESGMPKERFSAEFPKEGPSILRIQQVVRGDSAAYFCASSQRGDGNNSPLHFGNGTRLTVT.

CDR3 in amino acids: CASRSRGGAMNTEAFF. CDR3 nucleotides: TGTGCCAGCAGATCTCGGGGAGGAGCCATGAACACTGAAGCTTTCTTT. The V and J genes are TRBV7-2 and TRBJ1-1; D is unclear. The V end lost 6 bases, the J end lost 0 bases, and 17 bases lay between the germline ends. Germline V gene data show CDR1 as SGHTA and CDR2 as FQGNSA. This CDR3 is built from 16 residues.

This chain uses TRBV6-4 with TRBJ1-6; perhaps TRBD1 as D (6 bases). This CDR3 is 15 amino acids long. Trimming shortened V by 4 bases and J by 9 bases, and 16 bases separated the two germline ends. Germline V CDR1 and CDR2: MRHNA, SNTAGT. CDR3 DNA: TGTGCCAGCAGTGTGATTTCACAGGGTGGTTCACCCCTCCACTTT. It specifies CASSVISQGGSPLHF.